This is a list of T cell receptor beta chains from one sample in a study of blood T cells in healthy people across ages. TCRdb independently ran MiXCR on the 5' RACE reads; one entry per CDR3 protein. The table has 800,000 or so distinct CDR3 sequences, 55% to 65% seen once; the top ten hold about 27%. Sequencing was carried out using blood. These receptors came from a man aged 25-40 years in good health. The CDR3 runs from the conserved cysteine through the conserved F or W. Each record gives: J gene, D gene, V gene, clone size, CDR3 protein, CDR3 DNA. A D gene is named only where the DNA matches it firmly. Clone size is stated in some rows and not others, as once, few, many or a class when expanded.

>TRBJ2-1|NA|TRBV2|NA
CASTPAGALYNEQFF
TGTGCCAGCACGCCCGCGGGGGCTCTCTACAATGAGCAGTTCTTC
>TRBJ2-7|TRBD2|TRBV12-3/TRBV12-4|NA
CASSLGGVLSYEQYF
TGTGCCAGCAGTTTGGGAGGGGTCCTCTCCTACGAGCAGTACTTC
>TRBJ2-1|TRBD1|TRBV6-2/TRBV6-3|NA
CASSYAQTGIGQFF
TGTGCCAGCAGTTACGCACAGACAGGGATTGGGCAGTTCTTC
>TRBJ2-1|TRBD2|TRBV7-3|NA
CASSSRASGASNEQFF
TGTGCCAGCAGCTCACGGGCTAGCGGGGCCTCCAATGAGCAGTTCTTC
>TRBJ2-6|NA|TRBV4-2|few
CASSQERVVRGFSGANVLTF
TGTGCCAGCAGCCAAGAGCGGGTAGTGAGGGGGTTCTCAGGGGCCAACGTCCTGACTTTC
>TRBJ2-1|NA|TRBV2|NA
CASSEARGIYNEQFF
TGTGCCAGCAGTGAAGCCCGGGGGATTTACAATGAGCAGTTCTTC
>TRBJ1-2|NA|TRBV7-9|NA
CASSPTGAIYGYTF
TGTGCCAGCAGCCCCACGGGGGCCATCTATGGCTACACCTTC
>TRBJ1-2|NA|TRBV28|few
CASSPSGFYGYTF
TGTGCCAGCAGCCCCTCCGGTTTCTATGGCTACACCTTC
>TRBJ1-2|NA|TRBV15|NA
CATSRDLGTIENGYTF
TGTGCCACCAGCAGAGATCTCGGGACGATTGAGAATGGCTACACCTTC
>TRBJ1-2|NA|TRBV9|NA
CASSGDRPGYTF
TGTGCCAGCAGCGGCGACAGGCCCGGCTACACCTTC
>TRBJ1-6|NA|TRBV28|NA
CASSPTGIVSSYNSPLHF
TGTGCCAGCAGCCCGACTGGGATAGTAAGCTCCTATAATTCACCCCTCCACTTT
>TRBJ1-1|TRBD1|TRBV30|NA
CAWSHRGGNTEAFF
TGTGCCTGGAGTCACAGGGGGGGGAACACTGAAGCTTTCTTT
>TRBJ2-1|NA|TRBV5-1|NA
CASNGGPYEQFF
TGCGCCAGCAACGGGGGCCCTTATGAGCAGTTCTTC
>TRBJ2-5|NA|TRBV28|many
CASSPGSIGGEETQYF
TGTGCCAGCAGCCCCGGAAGCATAGGGGGGGAAGAGACCCAGTACTTC
>TRBJ2-3|NA|TRBV7-6|NA
CASRKGAAADTQYF
TGTGCCAGCAGGAAAGGGGCAGCCGCAGATACGCAGTATTTT
>TRBJ2-3|NA|TRBV29-1|NA
CSVGRLPVADTQYF
TGCAGCGTTGGAAGACTACCTGTGGCAGATACGCAGTATTTT
>TRBJ2-7|TRBD1|TRBV29-1|many
CSATSGQGAKEQYF
TGCAGCGCGACGTCAGGACAGGGGGCGAAAGAGCAGTACTTC
>TRBJ2-3|NA|TRBV29-1|few
CSVDWASTDTQYF
TGCAGCGTTGATTGGGCTTCCACAGATACGCAGTATTTT
>TRBJ2-3|NA|TRBV28|NA
CASRSHSPTDTQYF
TGTGCCAGCAGATCTCATAGCCCCACAGATACGCAGTATTTT
>TRBJ2-1|TRBD1|TRBV6-5|NA
CASSYGGQGNEQFF
TGTGCCAGCAGTTACGGGGGACAGGGGAATGAGCAGTTCTTC
>TRBJ2-3|NA|TRBV15|NA
CATSSRHHTDTQYF
TGTGCCACCAGCAGCCGACATCACACAGATACGCAGTATTTT
>TRBJ2-1|TRBD1|TRBV3-1|once
CTSSQGQFYNEQFF
TGTACCAGCAGCCAGGGACAGTTCTACAATGAGCAGTTCTTC
>TRBJ2-7|NA|TRBV12-3/TRBV12-4|NA
CASSPSTATYEQYF
TGTGCCAGCAGCCCATCCACCGCCACCTACGAGCAGTACTTC
>TRBJ2-1|NA|TRBV6-2/TRBV6-3|NA
CASGASGGGNEQFF
TGTGCCAGCGGTGCTAGCGGAGGGGGTAATGAGCAGTTCTTC
>TRBJ2-7|TRBD2|TRBV19|NA
CASSALPGGEQYF
TGTGCCAGTAGCGCCCTCCCGGGAGGCGAGCAGTACTTC
>TRBJ1-4|NA|TRBV4-2|NA
CASSQDPQGNEKLFF
TGTGCCAGCAGCCAAGATCCCCAGGGGAATGAAAAACTGTTTTTT
>TRBJ2-3|NA|TRBV7-2|NA
CASRSNWDTQYF
TGTGCCAGCAGGTCCAACTGGGATACGCAGTATTTT
>TRBJ2-3|TRBD2|TRBV5-1|NA
CASSLIAGELDTQYF
TGCGCCAGCAGCTTGATAGCGGGGGAATTGGATACGCAGTATTTT
>TRBJ1-2|NA|TRBV11-2|NA
CASSLNPGLYGYTF
TGTGCCAGCAGCTTGAATCCAGGGCTCTATGGCTACACCTTC
>TRBJ1-2|NA|TRBV12-3/TRBV12-4|NA
CASSLEFYDGYTF
TGTGCCAGCAGTCTGGAGTTTTACGATGGCTACACCTTC
>TRBJ2-3|NA|TRBV4-3|once
CASSPVQGPHTDTQYF
TGCGCCAGCAGCCCCGTGCAGGGACCCCACACAGATACGCAGTATTTT
>TRBJ2-5|TRBD1|TRBV6-6|few
CASRDRGLGETQYF
TGTGCCAGCAGGGACAGGGGGCTAGGAGAGACCCAGTACTTC
>TRBJ2-7|TRBD2|TRBV27|NA
CASRPSGSYEQYF
TGTGCCAGCAGACCTAGCGGGAGCTACGAGCAGTACTTC
>TRBJ2-7|NA|TRBV5-1|NA
CASSSSRDRSYEQYF
TGCGCCAGCAGCTCCTCCCGGGACCGTTCCTACGAGCAGTACTTC
>TRBJ2-3|TRBD2|TRBV29-1|few
CSVRDYTDTQYF
TGCAGCGTCCGGGACTACACAGATACGCAGTATTTT
>TRBJ2-1|NA|TRBV14|NA
CASSPGPQSSYNEQFF
TGTGCCAGCAGCCCGGGGCCCCAGAGCTCCTACAATGAGCAGTTCTTC
>TRBJ2-7|TRBD2|TRBV20-1|NA
CSASTRTSGNKYEQYF
TGCAGTGCTAGCACAAGGACTAGCGGGAACAAATACGAGCAGTACTTC
>TRBJ2-7|NA|TRBV5-1|NA
CASSLAGQSSSYEQYF
TGCGCCAGCAGCTTGGCCGGACAGTCGAGCTCCTACGAGCAGTACTTC
>TRBJ1-2|NA|TRBV11-2|NA
CASSGGGPSGYGYTF
TGTGCCAGCAGTGGCGGGGGGCCCTCTGGCTATGGCTACACCTTC
>TRBJ2-7|TRBD2|TRBV20-1|few
CSAPPSGGAYEQYF
TGCAGTGCCCCGCCTAGCGGGGGGGCCTACGAGCAGTACTTC
>TRBJ2-6|NA|TRBV2|once
CASSERSGKISGANVLTF
TGTGCCAGCAGTGAACGGTCAGGAAAAATCTCTGGGGCCAACGTCCTGACTTTC
>TRBJ2-5|NA|TRBV6-6|NA
CASTLNPKETQYF
TGTGCCAGCACCCTAAACCCCAAAGAGACCCAGTACTTC
>TRBJ1-2|TRBD1|TRBV6-2/TRBV6-3|NA
CASSDPGTGKNYGYTF
TGTGCCAGCAGTGACCCCGGGACAGGGAAAAACTATGGCTACACCTTC
>TRBJ2-1|NA|TRBV30|NA
CAWMKDRNYHNEQFF
TGTGCCTGGATGAAGGACAGAAACTACCACAATGAGCAGTTCTTC
>TRBJ1-2|TRBD1|TRBV19|NA
CASRPGQGDYGYTF
TGTGCCAGTAGACCGGGACAGGGGGACTATGGTTACACCTTC
>TRBJ2-7|NA|TRBV20-1|NA
CSARDLGHRYEQYF
TGCAGTGCTAGAGATCTGGGACATCGATACGAGCAGTACTTC
>TRBJ2-3|TRBD2|TRBV6-1|NA
CASRSGGGRGTQYF
TGTGCCAGCAGGAGTGGGGGGGGTCGGGGTACGCAGTATTTT
>TRBJ2-1|TRBD2|TRBV3-1|once
CASSLIRLAGGYNEQFF
TGTGCCAGCAGCTTAATCCGACTAGCGGGGGGATACAATGAGCAGTTCTTC
>TRBJ2-7|NA|TRBV6-2/TRBV6-3|NA
CASSYLPTYEQYF
TGTGCCAGCAGTTACCTACCAACCTACGAGCAGTACTTC
>TRBJ2-3|NA|TRBV9|NA
CASSVGGDADTQYF
TGTGCCAGCAGCGTAGGAGGAGATGCAGATACGCAGTATTTT
>TRBJ1-2|NA|TRBV5-6|NA
CASSLGSRINYGYTF
TGTGCCAGCAGCTTGGGGTCGCGGATTAACTATGGCTACACCTTC
>TRBJ2-7|NA|TRBV30|once
CAWRENFYEQYF
TGTGCCTGGAGGGAGAATTTCTACGAGCAGTACTTC
>TRBJ1-5|TRBD1|TRBV4-2|few
CASSQDLRTGTGQPQHF
TGTGCCAGCAGCCAAGATCTGCGGACAGGGACGGGTCAGCCCCAGCATTTT
>TRBJ2-2|NA|TRBV2|few
CASSASTGENTGELFF
TGTGCCAGCAGTGCCTCAACAGGAGAGAACACCGGGGAGCTGTTTTTT
>TRBJ2-3|TRBD2|TRBV10-3|NA
CAISAGSGGEDTQYF
TGTGCCATCAGTGCGGGTAGCGGGGGAGAAGATACGCAGTATTTT
>TRBJ2-5|NA|TRBV6-6|NA
CASSYQAAYETQYF
TGTGCCAGCAGTTACCAGGCAGCCTATGAGACCCAGTACTTC
>TRBJ2-5|NA|TRBV7-2|few
CASSLRISSRETQYF
TGTGCCAGCAGCTTGCGTATATCCTCGAGAGAGACCCAGTACTTC
>TRBJ1-5|NA|TRBV6-4|NA
CASSVEWEGQPQHF
TGTGCCAGCAGTGTCGAATGGGAGGGTCAGCCCCAGCATTTT
>TRBJ2-5|NA|TRBV28|NA
CASSSLPPKEQYF
TGTGCCAGCAGTTCCCTCCCGCCCAAGGAGCAGTACTTC